Given below is one TCR beta chain in context. Trimming took off 5 bases at V and 8 bases at J, with 8 bases between the two ends. CDR1 is SGHKS, CDR2 YYEKEE, per germline (reference sequence). This CDR3 region has 11 residues. The sample belongs to a study of T cell clonotyping in hematopoietic cell transplantation. The data were produced by immunoSEQ multiplex PCR, yet TCRdb's version contains in-frame clones alone and is incomplete. Among around 14,000 clones, 90% to 95% were seen once, and the ten largest hold roughly 4.5%. The receptor comes from a male patient aged 55 to 69 who had an allogeneic stem cell transplant from an unrelated donor, so the T cells may come from the graft donor. Some clones in this sample may be carry-over from other donors' samples. The chain combines TRBV5-5 with TRBJ2-1; D might be TRBD2 (6 bases). The sample was PBMCs, taken 30 days after allogeneic stem cell transplant. The CDR3 DNA follows: TGTGCCAGCAGGAGGAGGGATGAGCAGTTCTTC. This translates into CASRRRDEQFF.